This T cell receptor (beta chain) was sequenced during a study of cytomegalovirus exposure and HLA in healthy donors (dated 2017 in TCRdb). For the wider study: A later analysis indicated that the 130 or so validation repertoires were generated on the platform also employed for the 700 or so repertoires of the first cohort. The aim of the study was to test whether cataloging public T cell receptors could identify signatures of past pathogen exposure. In addition to the first cohort of 666 subjects, a separate validation cohort of 120 different subjects was used. The study combined high-throughput TCR immunosequencing, statistical association of individual TCRs with disease status, and machine learning to predict cytomegalovirus infection status. What the research found in general, with its limitations: While some public TCRs were present in many individuals, most TCR sequences turned up only very rarely across donors. The authors suggested that the approach could potentially be extended to other disease states and immunological phenotypes. In the study, some 160 TCR beta chains were listed as associated with cytomegalovirus. A later analysis lacked HLA typing for the validation cohort, so it scored co-occurrence in that cohort across all 120 repertoires. Subsequent analysis determined that TCRs grouped into clusters in the first cohort also showed a tendency toward co-occurrence across the 120 or so validation repertoires, and approximately 93% of cluster scores exceeded 0. Cytomegalovirus status was reported to be diagnosed by the classifier with high specificity and sensitivity in both the original and validation cohorts. A few of the identified cytomegalovirus-associated TCR beta chains were confirmed in vitro to be specific for cytomegalovirus antigens.

Turning to this clone: No antigen is known for it. Per-base qualities were not stored, and no clone one base away is much larger.

Receptors were amplified or captured by the immunoSEQ multiplex PCR assay. Per the authors' processing: To diagnose cytomegalovirus status from the catalog of TCR beta chain sequences, a statistical classification framework was built. Imported from immuneACCESS, the table was reduced by TCRdb to in-frame sequences with V and J called. These copies leave out some clones; in studies compared against another copy, an unresolved V gene accounts for under half, and the cause of the remainder is not known. D and trimming come from the DNA, and the V and J calls and clone size come from that table. Here the sample has 200,000 to 300,000 clones; more than 85% occur a single time. Around 13% of the sample is held by the ten biggest clonotypes. V drops 4 bases and J drops 4 bases, leaving 17 bases in between. The CDR1 and CDR2 encoded by the germline V gene (reference sequence) are MNHNY and SVGAGI. Its CDR3 holds 15 amino acids, cysteine through phenylalanine. The retained sequence is limited to the CDR3, 45 bases, with the frame set at the first base.

Donors formed part of the validation cohort, which comprised 120 subjects and was distinct from the first cohort of over 500 subjects. The clonotype comes from a man aged 18-30 years in good health and CMV-seropositive. The sequenced sample was PBMCs. This sequence uses TRBV6-6 and TRBJ2-7; the D match is possibly TRBD1 or TRBD2, with 5 bases aligned in each. The nucleotide sequence is given as TGTGCCAGCAGTTCTCGGGACCGTTCTATTTACGAGCAGTACTTC. Translated, it reads CASSSRDRSIYEQYF.